Listed below are T cell receptor beta chains from one sample, sequenced in a study of T-cell reconstitution after alpha-beta-depleted transplantation in children. TCRdb recomputed calls from the PCR reads with MiXCR, one row per CDR3 protein. The repertoire holds around 680,000 distinct CDR3 sequences, with around a sixth as singletons. Material: PBMCs from the stem cell graft donor, obtained from the stem cell graft. These receptors all stem from a human donor who donated a stem cell graft to a child with acute myeloid leukemia. Each CDR3 is given with its conserved first and last residue. Each record gives: V gene, D gene, clone size, J gene, CDR3 protein, CDR3 DNA. D genes are given only for firm matches. For some rows the clone size is stated as once, few or many, or as a class when expanded; others skip it.

v_gene: TRBV6-2/TRBV6-3
d_gene: .
abundance: .
j_gene: TRBJ2-1
CDR3aa: CASSWRMVLYNEQFF
CDR3nt: TGTGCCAGCAGTTGGCGAATGGTCCTGTACAATGAGCAGTTCTTC

v_gene: TRBV24-1
d_gene: .
abundance: .
j_gene: TRBJ2-1
CDR3aa: CATSDVGTANEQFF
CDR3nt: TGTGCCACCAGTGATGTCGGGACTGCGAATGAGCAGTTCTTC

v_gene: TRBV7-6
d_gene: .
abundance: .
j_gene: TRBJ1-5
CDR3aa: CASSLRINQPQHF
CDR3nt: TGTGCCAGCAGCTTACGGATTAATCAGCCCCAGCATTTT

v_gene: TRBV5-6
d_gene: .
abundance: few
j_gene: TRBJ2-1
CDR3aa: CASSFSRRELYNEQFF
CDR3nt: TGTGCCAGCAGCTTCTCACGGAGGGAATTGTACAATGAGCAGTTCTTC

v_gene: TRBV20-1
d_gene: .
abundance: many
j_gene: TRBJ1-4
CDR3aa: CSARGSAGTPIYEKLFF
CDR3nt: TGCAGTGCTAGAGGTTCCGCCGGGACACCAATTTATGAAAAACTGTTTTTT

v_gene: TRBV20-1
d_gene: TRBD1
abundance: .
j_gene: TRBJ1-1
CDR3aa: CSAGDRGRMDTEAFF
CDR3nt: TGCAGTGCTGGCGACAGGGGGCGTATGGACACTGAAGCTTTCTTT

v_gene: TRBV5-6
d_gene: .
abundance: many
j_gene: TRBJ2-4
CDR3aa: CASSWLAKNIQYF
CDR3nt: TGTGCCAGCAGCTGGCTAGCCAAAAACATTCAGTACTTC

v_gene: TRBV7-9
d_gene: TRBD2
abundance: .
j_gene: TRBJ2-5
CDR3aa: CASRPGLREEWYF
CDR3nt: TGTGCCAGCAGACCGGGACTAAGGGAGGAATGGTACTTC

v_gene: TRBV4-1
d_gene: .
abundance: few
j_gene: TRBJ2-5
CDR3aa: CASSQGVGGQGETQYF
CDR3nt: TGCGCCAGCAGCCAAGGGGTTGGGGGGCAGGGAGAGACCCAGTACTTC

v_gene: TRBV7-2
d_gene: .
abundance: many
j_gene: TRBJ1-3
CDR3aa: CASSPLSGNTTYF
CDR3nt: TGTGCCAGCAGCCCCCTCTCTGGAAACACCACATATTTT

v_gene: TRBV6-5
d_gene: .
abundance: few
j_gene: TRBJ1-3
CDR3aa: CASSSSDRSSGNTIYF
CDR3nt: TGTGCCAGCAGTTCCTCGGACAGAAGCTCTGGAAACACCATATATTTT

v_gene: TRBV7-2
d_gene: TRBD2
abundance: .
j_gene: TRBJ2-3
CDR3aa: CASSTGLASDTQYF
CDR3nt: TGTGCCAGCAGCACGGGACTAGCTTCAGATACGCAGTATTTT

v_gene: TRBV5-6
d_gene: TRBD2
abundance: few
j_gene: TRBJ2-3
CDR3aa: CASSFSLAGSTDTQYF
CDR3nt: TGTGCCAGCAGCTTCTCACTAGCGGGGAGCACAGATACGCAGTATTTT

v_gene: TRBV20-1
d_gene: TRBD2
abundance: .
j_gene: TRBJ2-5
CDR3aa: CSAPSSGGAETQYF
CDR3nt: TGCAGTGCCCCATCTAGCGGGGGGGCGGAGACCCAGTACTTC

v_gene: TRBV10-3
d_gene: .
abundance: many
j_gene: TRBJ1-5
CDR3aa: CAISESPAIQPQHF
CDR3nt: TGTGCCATCAGTGAGTCGCCGGCCATACAGCCCCAGCATTTT

v_gene: TRBV11-2
d_gene: .
abundance: .
j_gene: TRBJ2-5
CDR3aa: CASSLVPPLGSVGETQYF
CDR3nt: TGTGCCAGCAGCTTAGTACCGCCCCTTGGCTCTGTTGGGGAGACCCAGTACTTC

v_gene: TRBV5-1
d_gene: .
abundance: many
j_gene: TRBJ1-1
CDR3aa: CASSRGERNTEAFF
CDR3nt: TGCGCCAGCAGCAGGGGAGAAAGGAACACTGAAGCTTTCTTT

v_gene: TRBV20-1
d_gene: TRBD2
abundance: many
j_gene: TRBJ2-7
CDR3aa: CSARGGAGGSYEQYF
CDR3nt: TGCAGTGCTAGAGGCGGGGCGGGGGGTTCCTACGAGCAGTACTTC

v_gene: TRBV12-3/TRBV12-4
d_gene: .
abundance: few
j_gene: TRBJ2-5
CDR3aa: CASSLPLGREREETQYF
CDR3nt: TGTGCCAGCAGTTTGCCCCTGGGCAGGGAAAGGGAAGAGACCCAGTACTTC

v_gene: TRBV12-3/TRBV12-4
d_gene: .
abundance: many
j_gene: TRBJ1-1
CDR3aa: CASRVGTETEAFF
CDR3nt: TGTGCCAGCAGAGTCGGTACGGAGACTGAAGCTTTCTTT

v_gene: TRBV12-3/TRBV12-4
d_gene: .
abundance: many
j_gene: TRBJ2-2
CDR3aa: CASSLAIGAQTGELFF
CDR3nt: TGTGCCAGCAGTTTGGCGATCGGGGCGCAAACCGGGGAGCTGTTTTTT

v_gene: TRBV4-3
d_gene: .
abundance: many
j_gene: TRBJ2-2
CDR3aa: CASSPHSQAGELFF
CDR3nt: TGCGCCAGCAGCCCCCACTCTCAGGCCGGGGAGCTGTTTTTT

v_gene: TRBV29-1
d_gene: TRBD1
abundance: many
j_gene: TRBJ2-6
CDR3aa: CSVDDRDLSGANVLTF
CDR3nt: TGCAGCGTCGACGACAGGGACCTCTCTGGGGCCAACGTCCTGACTTTC

v_gene: TRBV12-3/TRBV12-4
d_gene: TRBD2
abundance: .
j_gene: TRBJ2-3
CDR3aa: CASSLAGTSGGSDTQYF
CDR3nt: TGTGCCAGCAGTTTAGCCGGGACTAGCGGGGGGTCAGATACGCAGTATTTT

v_gene: TRBV20-1
d_gene: .
abundance: many
j_gene: TRBJ1-4
CDR3aa: CSAFLGGVEKLFF
CDR3nt: TGCAGTGCTTTTCTGGGGGGGGTTGAAAAACTGTTTTTT

v_gene: TRBV20-1
d_gene: .
abundance: many
j_gene: TRBJ1-4
CDR3aa: CSARYRSNEKLFF
CDR3nt: TGCAGTGCTAGATACCGGTCTAATGAAAAACTGTTTTTT

v_gene: TRBV20-1
d_gene: TRBD2
abundance: .
j_gene: TRBJ2-5
CDR3aa: CSAPTGTSGQAQYF
CDR3nt: TGCAGTGCCCCCACAGGGACTAGCGGTCAGGCCCAGTACTTC

v_gene: TRBV20-1
d_gene: .
abundance: many
j_gene: TRBJ2-3
CDR3aa: CSASPGLLGGGTDTQYF
CDR3nt: TGCAGTGCTAGCCCGGGACTTTTAGGGGGGGGGACAGATACGCAGTATTTT

v_gene: TRBV20-1
d_gene: .
abundance: many
j_gene: TRBJ1-5
CDR3aa: CSARAKYSNQPQHF
CDR3nt: TGCAGTGCTAGGGCGAAGTATAGCAATCAGCCCCAGCATTTT

v_gene: TRBV5-1
d_gene: .
abundance: many
j_gene: TRBJ1-2
CDR3aa: CASSHDDSYGYTF
CDR3nt: TGCGCCAGCAGCCACGACGATAGCTATGGCTACACCTTC

v_gene: TRBV13
d_gene: .
abundance: many
j_gene: TRBJ2-2
CDR3aa: CASSPRPPPNTGELFF
CDR3nt: TGTGCCAGCAGCCCTCGACCACCACCCAACACCGGGGAGCTGTTTTTT

v_gene: TRBV4-3
d_gene: .
abundance: .
j_gene: TRBJ2-7
CDR3aa: CASSQVKDIHSYEQYF
CDR3nt: TGCGCCAGCAGCCAAGTCAAGGACATCCACTCCTACGAGCAGTACTTC

v_gene: TRBV15
d_gene: .
abundance: many
j_gene: TRBJ1-4
CDR3aa: CATSSGTREKLFF
CDR3nt: TGTGCCACCAGCTCAGGTACGAGGGAAAAACTGTTTTTT

v_gene: TRBV11-1
d_gene: TRBD2
abundance: .
j_gene: TRBJ2-1
CDR3aa: CASSSSVGLAGGPRDEQFF
CDR3nt: TGTGCCAGCAGCTCCTCAGTTGGACTAGCGGGGGGGCCGCGGGATGAGCAGTTCTTC

v_gene: TRBV7-3
d_gene: .
abundance: few
j_gene: TRBJ2-3
CDR3aa: CASSLTGTQSTDTQYF
CDR3nt: TGTGCCAGCAGCTTAACCGGGACTCAAAGCACAGATACGCAGTATTTT

v_gene: TRBV29-1
d_gene: .
abundance: .
j_gene: TRBJ2-7
CDR3aa: CSVLVDEQYF
CDR3nt: TGCAGCGTTTTAGTAGACGAGCAGTACTTC

v_gene: TRBV7-9
d_gene: TRBD2
abundance: few
j_gene: TRBJ2-5
CDR3aa: CASSRGGDPQETQYF
CDR3nt: TGTGCCAGCAGCCGCGGGGGGGACCCGCAAGAGACCCAGTACTTC

v_gene: TRBV13
d_gene: .
abundance: .
j_gene: TRBJ2-1
CDR3aa: CASSTAQGLSYNGQFF
CDR3nt: TGTGCCAGCAGCACCGCGCAGGGGCTCTCCTACAATGGGCAGTTCTTC

v_gene: TRBV20-1
d_gene: TRBD1
abundance: many
j_gene: TRBJ1-1
CDR3aa: CSAATGETEAFF
CDR3nt: TGCAGTGCCGCGACAGGGGAGACTGAAGCTTTCTTT

v_gene: TRBV20-1
d_gene: TRBD1
abundance: many
j_gene: TRBJ2-5
CDR3aa: CSATDRGQETQYF
CDR3nt: TGCAGTGCTACCGACAGGGGCCAAGAGACCCAGTACTTC

v_gene: TRBV11-2
d_gene: .
abundance: .
j_gene: TRBJ1-1
CDR3aa: CASSLGQGSAEAFF
CDR3nt: TGTGCCAGCAGCTTAGGGCAGGGTAGCGCTGAAGCTTTCTTT

v_gene: TRBV4-3
d_gene: TRBD2
abundance: few
j_gene: TRBJ2-1
CDR3aa: CASSQERAGGPDEQFF
CDR3nt: TGCGCCAGCAGCCAAGAGCGAGCGGGGGGGCCTGATGAGCAGTTCTTC

v_gene: TRBV25-1
d_gene: .
abundance: many
j_gene: TRBJ1-2
CDR3aa: CASSEQGYGYTF
CDR3nt: TGTGCCAGCAGTGAACAGGGTTATGGCTACACCTTC